The 17 T cell receptor beta chains given below trace back to one sample, sequenced in a study of blood T cell repertoires in COVID-19. The method was immunoSEQ multiplex PCR; TCRdb's version includes in-frame clones alone and lacks a portion of them. The data show about 130,000 clones, with about four fifths seen just once and approximately 9.2% held by the top ten. The sequencing sample was made of PBMCs or T cells enriched from blood (not recorded which). The source of these receptors is a man in his forties or fifties who had recovered from COVID-19.

The chain is built from TRBV4-1 and TRBJ2-2; D may be TRBD2 (7 bases). Per the germline V gene, CDR1 is MGHRA and CDR2 is YSYEKL. The V end was cut by 6 bases, the J end by 3 bases, with 23 bases between. CDR3 length: 18 amino acids. The CDR3 bases are TGCGCCAGCAGTCCCCTTGGGGGGGGGCAACGCCACACCGGGGAGCTGTTTTTT. It translates to CASSPLGGGQRHTGELFF.

The chain recombines TRBV6-6 with TRBJ2-5, with 16 bases fitting TRBD2. The V gene's germline CDR1 is MNHNY and CDR2 SVGAGI (reference sequence). V lost 6 bases to trimming and J lost 3 bases; unmatched junction nucleotides: 13. The CDR3 length is 19 residues. CDR3 loop: CASSRPGLAGGIAEETQYF. In nucleotides, the CDR3 is TGTGCCAGCAGCCGACCGGGACTAGCGGGGGGGATAGCCGAAGAGACCCAGTACTTC.

This sequence joins TRBV13 and TRBJ1-6; D is unresolved. In germline, CDR1 is PRHDT, CDR2 FYEKMQ (reference sequence). The CDR3 is made up of 13 amino acids. V was cut by 5 bases and J by 8 bases, with 10 bases left in between. Here the CDR3 reads CASSLSSDSPLHF. The DNA of the CDR3 is TGTGCCAGCAGCCTTTCCTCGGATTCACCCCTCCACTTT.

The rearrangement uses TRBV7-2 and TRBJ2-7; 9 positions match TRBD1. The trim removed 5 bases at V and 7 bases at J, leaving 18 bases unmatched. Germline V gene lookup returns CDR1 SGHTA and CDR2 FQGNSA. This CDR3 spans 17 amino acids. CDR3: CASSPSRRAGTGKEQYF. CDR3 DNA: TGTGCCAGCAGCCCATCGCGGCGGGCCGGGACAGGGAAGGAGCAGTACTTC.

This clone was counted only a few times. The chain carries TRBV29-1 and TRBJ1-2, with 10 positions matching TRBD1. The V segment lost 2 bases and the J segment 6 bases; nucleotides outside the gene matches: 6. This CDR3 is 14 amino acids long. Germline loops: CDR1 SQVTM, CDR2 ANQGSEA. CDR3 nucleotide sequence: TGCAGCGTTGAATGGGTGACAGGGGGCCATGGCTACACCTTC. This sequence encodes CSVEWVTGGHGYTF.

This clone appeared many times. The same CDR3 is also encoded by other DNA sequences in this sample. V usage is TRBV27 and J usage is TRBJ2-5; 11 bases are a match to TRBD2. Germline CDR1 is MNHEY and CDR2 is SMNVEV (reference sequence). V was clipped by 6 bases and J by 1 base; unmatched bases: 7. This CDR3 region has 16 residues. The CDR3, as DNA: TGTGCCAGCAGGAGTCTAGCGGGGGGTATCCAAGAGACCCAGTACTTC. Amino acid sequence: CASRSLAGGIQETQYF.

The chain has TRBV7-8 and TRBJ2-7; 7 bases are a match to TRBD2. V dropped 5 bases and J dropped 6; count of bases not matched to a gene: 4. The CDR3 loop spans 12 amino acids. CDR1 and CDR2 from the germline V gene are SGHVS and FQNEAQ. The CDR3 protein is CASSHGGGEQYF. The DNA of the CDR3 is TGTGCCAGCAGCCATGGGGGGGGCGAGCAGTACTTC.

This clone was seen a few times. This chain joins TRBV29-1 and TRBJ1-4; D is ambiguous. The CDR3 sequence is 13 residues long. V was cut by 7 bases and J by 6 bases, with 15 bases left in between. Germline CDR1 is SQVTM and CDR2 is ANQGSEA. CDR3 sequence: CSALPTLDEKLFF. The DNA for the CDR3 is TGCAGCGCCCTCCCGACACTTGATGAAAAACTGTTTTTT. Based on the CDR3 plus reference TRBV29-1 and TRBJ1-4, the full variable domain is SAVISQKPSRDICQRGTSLTIQCQVDSQVTMMFWYRQQPGQSLTLIATANQGSEATYESGFVIDKFPISRPNLTFSTLTVSNMSPEDSSIYLCSALPTLDEKLFFGSGTQLSVL.

The rearrangement uses TRBV27 and TRBJ2-1; maybe TRBD1 (5 bases). V was shortened by 2 bases and J by 6 bases, with 14 bases between the two germline ends. Germline loops: CDR1 MNHEY, CDR2 SMNVEV (reference sequence). The CDR3 sequence is 15 residues long. The CDR3 DNA is TGTGCCAGCAGTTTAGCTCCCCAGGGTCCCAATGAGCAGTTCTTC. Translation: CASSLAPQGPNEQFF.

The genes are TRBV5-1 and TRBJ1-2; D possibly corresponds to TRBD1 (5 bases). CDR1 is SGHRS, CDR2 YFSETQ, per germline. The CDR3 extends over 14 amino acids. V lost 0 bases and J lost 7, with 13 bases in between. In DNA, the CDR3 is TGCGCCAGCAGCTTGGGAGACAGTATGACTGGCTACACCTTC. Encoded protein: CASSLGDSMTGYTF.

The chain combines TRBV6-4 with TRBJ1-2, with D perhaps TRBD1 (6 bases). With 8 bases removed from V and 4 bases from J, the gap between germline ends came to 14 bases. CDR1 and CDR2 (germline): MRHNA, SNTAGT. The CDR3 is made up of 13 amino acids. CDR3 loop: CASRPTGTYGYTF. In nucleotides, the CDR3 is TGTGCCAGCCGTCCGACAGGCACCTATGGCTACACCTTC.

The chain couples TRBV2 to TRBJ2-7; D may be TRBD1 (6 bases). Germline V gives CDR1 SNHLY, CDR2 FYNNEI. V was pared by 2 bases and J by 5 bases, with 13 bases between. The CDR3 runs 14 residues. Here the CDR3 DNA reads TGTGCCAGCAGTGAAACCACAGGGCGACACGAGCAGTACTTC. Protein product: CASSETTGRHEQYF.

The chain is built from TRBV9 and TRBJ2-1; the D is unclear. Germline V lookup: CDR1 SGDLS, CDR2 YYNGEE. The CDR3 is made up of 12 amino acids. The germline V and J ends were trimmed by 1 base and 7 bases, with 6 bases remaining between them. The CDR3 nucleotides are TGTGCCAGCAGCGTAAACTGGAATGAGCAGTTCTTC. Protein sequence: CASSVNWNEQFF. The full variable domain, completed using reference TRBV9 and TRBJ2-1, is DSGVTQTPKHLITATGQRVTLRCSPRSGDLSVYWYQQSLDQGLQFLIQYYNGEERAKGNILERFSAQQFPDLHSELNLSSLELGDSALYFCASSVNWNEQFFGPGTRLTVL.

The genes are TRBV4-3 and TRBJ2-2, with 8 bases aligning to TRBD1. Germline lookup yields CDR1 LGHNA and CDR2 YSLEER. The CDR3 contains 18 residues. V was clipped by 0 bases and J by 5 bases; unmatched bases: 11. DNA for the CDR3: TGCGCCAGCAGCCAAGATAGGGCGACAGGGGACCGAACCGGGGAGCTGTTTTTT. This encodes CASSQDRATGDRTGELFF.

This clone appeared once. V is TRBV6-5 and J is TRBJ1-1; 8 bases are a match to TRBD1. The germline V gene has CDR1 MNHEY and CDR2 SVGAGI. Losses at the gene ends were 6 bases for V and 7 bases for J; bases not matched to a gene: 13. This CDR3 contains 15 residues. The CDR3 nucleotides are TGTGCCAGCAGCCCCCCCAGGGGGCAATTAATTGAAGCTTTCTTT. Translating gives CASSPPRGQLIEAFF.

The genes are TRBV21-1 and TRBJ1-4; the D call in the table, TRBD1, was not verified against the DNA. TRBV21-1 corresponds to a pseudogene. The CDR3 runs to 15 residues. CDR3 nucleotides: TGTGCCAGCAGCAAAGTAGACAGGGGTAATGAAAAACTGTTTTTT. Protein product: CASSKVDRGNEKLFF.

This rearrangement joins TRBV4-3 to TRBJ2-3; the D gene is possibly TRBD2 (6 bases). The CDR3 runs to 14 residues. Per germline, CDR1 LGHNA and CDR2 YSLEER. V gave up 3 bases and J gave up 3 bases, with 10 bases separating them. This chain's CDR3 is CASSQGGRTDTQYF. The CDR3 DNA reads as TGCGCCAGCAGCCAGGGGGGTAGGACAGATACGCAGTATTTT.